A single sample gave rise to the 28 T cell receptor beta chains below, sequenced in a study of shared clonotypes between healthy human individuals. Some clones are missing from TCRdb's copy, which holds only in-frame ones; the method was immunoSEQ multiplex PCR. The repertoire holds fewer than 3 million clones, with roughly 90% as singletons. Specimen: naive CD4+ T cells from PBMCs. The subset denotes: CD45RA+ positively selected. The receptors derive from a man between 18 and 29 years old in good health. Some clones in this sample may be carry-over from other donors' samples.

This chain uses TRBV5-1 with TRBJ2-1; TRBD2 matches at 9 bases. Germline assignment: CDR1 SGHRS and CDR2 YFSETQ. V trimming: 4 bases; J trimming: 4 bases; junction bases outside the gene matches: 6. This CDR3 contains 15 residues. The CDR3 is CASSPGTSLYNEQFF. In DNA form, the CDR3 reads TGCGCCAGCAGCCCAGGGACTAGCTTATACAATGAGCAGTTCTTC.

To note about this clone: This specimen includes other DNA sequences encoding the same CDR3. The chain carries TRBV2 and TRBJ2-2; 11 nucleotides align to TRBD1. The CDR3 spans 14 residues. Germline V gene sequence: CDR1 SNHLY, CDR2 FYNNEI. The J segment lost 5 bases and the V segment lost 6 bases, leaving 2 bases of the junction unmatched. DNA for the CDR3: TGTGCCAGCAGGGGGACAGGGGGAACCGGGGAGCTGTTTTTT. Encoded protein: CASRGTGGTGELFF.

Regarding this clone: This same CDR3 is encoded by further DNA sequences in the sample. The chain recombines TRBV4-1 with TRBJ2-7; 7 bases fit TRBD2. With V trimmed by 1 base and J by 2 bases, 8 bases remained unmatched. This CDR3 is built from 16 residues. CDR1 and CDR2 from the germline V gene are MGHRA and YSYEKL. The CDR3 protein is CASSQVSASGAYEQYF. The CDR3 DNA reads TGCGCCAGCAGCCAAGTGAGCGCTAGCGGTGCCTACGAGCAGTACTTC.

The chain is built from TRBV14 and TRBJ2-1, with TRBD1 as a possible D gene (6 bases). The CDR3 totals 16 residues. The V gene's germline CDR1 is SGHDN and CDR2 FVKESK. V lost 0 bases and J 3 bases, leaving 12 bases between the germline ends. The CDR3 DNA reads as TGTGCCAGCAGCCAAGATCGGGGACACCTCTACAATGAGCAGTTCTTC. Translating gives CASSQDRGHLYNEQFF.

This clone was recorded only once. This rearrangement joins TRBV6-1 to TRBJ2-7, with D perhaps TRBD1 (5 bases). V dropped 4 bases and J dropped 1 base, with 17 bases sitting between them. From germline, CDR1 is MNHNS and CDR2 SASEGT. The CDR3 spans 16 residues. The CDR3 loop reads CASSGWAGQGSYEQYF. The DNA of the CDR3 is TGTGCCAGCAGTGGGTGGGCAGGGCAAGGTTCCTACGAGCAGTACTTC.

With regard to this clone: The identical CDR3 is also encoded by other nucleotide sequences in the sample. The chain uses TRBV5-1 and TRBJ1-2, with 9 bases identical to TRBD1. The ends lost 0 bases at V and 4 bases at J; junction bases unmatched: 1. From germline, CDR1 is SGHRS and CDR2 YFSETQ. This CDR3 is 14 amino acids long. The CDR3 region is CASSLGGQGYGYTF. The CDR3 bases are TGCGCCAGCAGCTTGGGGGGACAGGGCTATGGCTACACCTTC.

The V and J genes are TRBV25-1 and TRBJ2-1; 10 nucleotides align to TRBD1. Germline-derived CDR1 and CDR2 are MGHDK and SYGVNS. The CDR3 has 16 amino acids. The V and J ends lost 3 bases and 3 bases, in that order; junction bases with no gene match: 5. The CDR3 nucleotides read TGTGCCAGCAGTGACCCCGGACAGGGGGGCTACAATGAGCAGTTCTTC. Its translation: CASSDPGQGGYNEQFF.

The rearrangement links TRBV10-3 to TRBJ2-7; D unclear. Germline V gene sequence: CDR1 ENHRY, CDR2 SYGVKD. CDR3 length equals 13 residues. V lost 6 bases, J lost 3 bases, and 12 bases lay in between. CDR3 DNA: TGTGCCATCAGGGTAAGTGAAGGCTACGAGCAGTACTTC. Its protein is CAIRVSEGYEQYF.

J is TRBJ2-7 and V is TRBV27; possibly TRBD1 for D (5 bases). This CDR3 is built from 13 residues. CDR1 is MNHEY, CDR2 SMNVEV, per germline (reference sequence). V was shortened by 6 bases and J by 6 bases, with 15 bases between the two germline ends. As DNA, the CDR3 is TGTGCCAGCAGCCGGGTTGGGGCGTTCGAGCAGTACTTC. The encoded protein is CASSRVGAFEQYF.

This chain joins TRBV7-9 and TRBJ2-1, with TRBD2 matching over 8 bases. The J segment lost 3 bases and the V segment lost 0 bases, leaving 1 base of the junction unmatched. The CDR3 has 15 amino acids. In germline, CDR1 is SEHNR, CDR2 FQNEAQ (reference sequence). CDR3 sequence: CASSLAAGGYNEQFF. The CDR3 region has the DNA TGTGCCAGCAGCTTAGCTGCGGGAGGCTACAATGAGCAGTTCTTC.

On this clone itself: Possible read error: a much larger clone is one base away. This CDR3 is also generated by other DNA sequences in the sample. The chain couples TRBV9 to TRBJ1-5; unclear D gene. Trimming took off 4 bases at V and 1 base at J, with 6 bases between the two ends. The germline V gene has CDR1 SGDLS and CDR2 YYNGEE. The CDR3 runs 13 residues. Here the CDR3 reads CASSLDSNQPQHF. In DNA form, the CDR3 reads TGTGCCAGCAGCTTGGACAGCAATCAGCCCCAGCATTTT.

A word on this clone: The identical CDR3 is also encoded by other nucleotide sequences in the sample. V gene TRBV5-1 combines with J gene TRBJ1-3, with D perhaps matching TRBD1 (6 bases). Germline V CDR1 and CDR2: SGHRS, YFSETQ. This CDR3 contains 14 residues. V shed 2 bases and J shed 1 base, with 7 bases lying between them. CDR3 nucleotides: TGCGCCAGCAGCTTAGGACAGTCTGGAAACACCATATATTTT. Amino acids: CASSLGQSGNTIYF.

V and J are TRBV4-1 and TRBJ1-5; unclear D gene. Trimming took off 4 bases at V and 5 bases at J, with 15 bases between the two ends. In germline, CDR1 is MGHRA, CDR2 YSYEKL. This CDR3 has 15 residues. This chain's CDR3 is CASSLPSTNYQPQHF. CDR3 sequence (DNA): TGCGCCAGCAGCCTTCCCTCCACTAATTATCAGCCCCAGCATTTT.

This clone appeared a few times. J is TRBJ1-5 and V is TRBV28, with D tentatively TRBD1 (5 bases). The CDR3 is 16 residues long. V dropped 5 bases and J dropped 7 bases, with 21 bases sitting between them. Germline V gene lookup returns CDR1 MDHEN and CDR2 SYDVKM. This CDR3 reads CASSPSGRGHSQPQHF. DNA of the CDR3: TGTGCCAGCAGTCCCTCAGGGCGGGGTCATTCACAGCCCCAGCATTTT. The full variable domain, with the rest looked up from reference TRBV28 and TRBJ1-5, is DVKVTQSSRYLVKRTGEKVFLECVQDMDHENMFWYRQDPGLGLRLIYFSYDVKMKEKGDIPEGYSVSREKKERFSLILESASTNQTSMYLCASSPSGRGHSQPQHFGDGTRLSIL.

Turning to this clone: Additional DNA sequences in this sample encode the identical CDR3. The chain employs TRBV4-3 and TRBJ2-3; perhaps TRBD1 as D (6 bases). Trimming left V 1 base short and J 3 bases short, with 14 bases between. Germline loops: CDR1 LGHNA, CDR2 YSLEER. This CDR3 is built from 16 residues. The CDR3 DNA reads TGCGCCAGCAGCCAAGGAACCAGGGGTTCGACAGATACGCAGTATTTT. The encoded protein is CASSQGTRGSTDTQYF.

The table lists this clone with a few counts. V usage is TRBV10-2 and J usage is TRBJ1-1; no firm D call. The CDR3 is made up of 14 amino acids. Germline V gene sequence: CDR1 WSHSY, CDR2 SAAADI. V was pared by 5 bases and J by 0 bases, with 10 bases between. CDR3 region: CASSPITMNTEAFF. The CDR3 nucleotides are TGCGCCAGCAGTCCCATTACTATGAACACTGAAGCTTTCTTT.

Worth noting for this clone: Within the sample, other DNA sequences also encode this same CDR3. V and J are TRBV9 and TRBJ2-1; 9 bases line up with TRBD1. CDR1 is SGDLS and CDR2 is YYNGEE in the germline V gene. V was pared by 2 bases and J by 3 bases, with 6 bases of the junction left unmatched. This CDR3 is 16 amino acids long. Here the CDR3 reads CASSVTGTGIYNEQFF. CDR3 bases: TGTGCCAGCAGCGTCACCGGGACAGGGATCTACAATGAGCAGTTCTTC.

In the case of this clone: Mismatch with germline at one junction end may stem from a read error. V gene TRBV5-4 combines with J gene TRBJ2-1; possible D gene TRBD2, 5 bases. The germline CDR1 and CDR2 sequences are SGHNT and YYREEE (reference sequence). The CDR3 has 15 residues. This chain's CDR3 is CASSQRVRIAHEQFF. The CDR3 bases are TGCGCCAGCAGCCAGAGGGTCCGGATAGCCCATGAGCAGTTCTTC. The complete variable domain, with remaining parts taken from reference TRBV5-4 and TRBJ2-1, reads ETGVTQSPTHLIKTRGQQVTLRCSSQSGHNTVSWYQQALGQGPQFIFQYYREEENGRGNFPPRFSGLQFPNYSSELNVNALELDDSALYLCASSQRVRIAHEQFFGPGTRLTVL.

In its sample, this clone was seen a few times. The chain uses TRBV7-3 and TRBJ2-7, with D perhaps matching TRBD1 or TRBD2 (6 bases each). V shed 2 bases and J shed 5 bases, with 16 bases lying between them. Germline loops: CDR1 SGHTA, CDR2 FQGTGA. This CDR3 contains 15 residues. The CDR3 region is CASSLQPGAGDEQYF. CDR3 sequence (DNA): TGTGCCAGCAGCTTACAGCCGGGGGCAGGAGACGAGCAGTACTTC.

The chain is built from TRBV29-1 and TRBJ2-1; no clear D gene. From germline, CDR1 is SQVTM and CDR2 ANQGSEA. The CDR3 totals 13 residues. V dropped 4 bases and J dropped 7 bases, with 14 bases sitting between them. The CDR3 DNA follows: TGCAGCGTTGTCGGGCAGTCTCCTAATGAGCAGTTCTTC. Translating gives CSVVGQSPNEQFF.

On this clone: The sample has other DNA sequences that encode this CDR3 too. V gene TRBV19 combines with J gene TRBJ2-4; TRBD1 is a possible D gene (5 bases). Germline V gene sequence: CDR1 LNHDA, CDR2 SQIVND (reference sequence). The ends were cut back, 2 bases at V and 0 bases at J, with 5 bases in the middle. The CDR3 sequence is 14 residues long. The CDR3 is CASSIQGAKNIQYF. The DNA for the CDR3 is TGTGCCAGTAGTATACAGGGAGCCAAAAACATTCAGTACTTC.

This clone is a singleton in its sample. Other DNA sequences in the sample encode the same CDR3. The chain carries TRBV28 and TRBJ2-6, with D hard to call. This CDR3 spans 15 amino acids. Germline V gene lookup returns CDR1 MDHEN and CDR2 SYDVKM. Trimming removed 5 bases from V and 0 bases from J, with 8 bases in between. The CDR3 region is CASSRASSGANVLTF. The CDR3 nucleotides are TGTGCCAGCAGTCGCGCGAGCTCTGGGGCCAACGTCCTGACTTTC. The entire variable domain, with the rest obtained from reference TRBV28 and TRBJ2-6, is as follows: DVKVTQSSRYLVKRTGEKVFLECVQDMDHENMFWYRQDPGLGLRLIYFSYDVKMKEKGDIPEGYSVSREKKERFSLILESASTNQTSMYLCASSRASSGANVLTFGAGSRLTVL.

For this clone: Different DNA sequences within this sample yield the same CDR3. The rearrangement links TRBV7-2 to TRBJ1-5; D is unresolved. Trimming pared 2 bases from V and 4 bases from J, leaving 6 bases between. Germline CDR1 reads SGHTA; CDR2 reads FQGNSA. The CDR3 extends over 13 amino acids. In DNA, the CDR3 is TGTGCCAGCAGCTTAACGGGTAATCAGCCCCAGCATTTT. Its translation is CASSLTGNQPQHF.

About this clone: The same CDR3 also results from other DNA sequences found in this sample. The chain employs TRBV6-5 and TRBJ1-2; D is perhaps TRBD1 (5 bases). Germline CDR1 is MNHEY and CDR2 is SVGAGI. V was trimmed by 2 bases and J by 4 bases, leaving 8 bases between them. The CDR3 spans 13 residues. CDR3 protein: CASSYGRGYGYTF. The CDR3 region has the DNA TGTGCCAGCAGTTACGGAAGGGGCTATGGCTACACCTTC.

The rearrangement joins TRBV11-2 to TRBJ2-7; weak D call: TRBD2 (6 bases). The CDR3 extends over 15 amino acids. Trimming stripped 5 bases from V and 2 bases from J, with 16 bases between. Germline V CDR1 and CDR2: SGHAT, FQNNGV. The CDR3 DNA sequence: TGTGCCAGCAGCCCTCCACTAGCTGCTGCCTACGAGCAGTACTTC. It is translated as CASSPPLAAAYEQYF.

The V and J genes are TRBV6-1 and TRBJ1-1; unclear D gene. Germline CDR1 is MNHNS and CDR2 is SASEGT. Deletions cut 1 base from V and 10 bases from J, with 16 bases between. This CDR3 spans 14 amino acids. The CDR3 protein is CASSEGPNRAGAFF. CDR3 nucleotide sequence: TGTGCCAGCAGTGAAGGGCCCAACCGGGCGGGAGCTTTCTTT.

Written as DNA, the CDR3 is TGCAGCGTTTCGTCTCCAGCATCCTACAATGAGCAGTTCTTC. As protein: CSVSSPASYNEQFF. The chain uses TRBV29-1 and TRBJ2-1; D is unclear. The CDR3 runs to 14 residues. The V gene lost 5 bases and the J gene lost 1 base, with 12 bases spanning the gap. The germline V gene encodes CDR1 SQVTM and CDR2 ANQGSEA.

The chain has TRBV5-4 and TRBJ1-1; a weak D match, TRBD1 (6 bases). V was shortened by 6 bases and J by 1 base, with 16 bases between the two germline ends. The CDR3 runs 15 residues. Germline CDR1 and CDR2: SGHNT and YYREEE (reference sequence). In DNA form, the CDR3 reads TGTGCCAGCAACAACAGGGCCCGTGGGAACACTGAAGCTTTCTTT. This encodes CASNNRARGNTEAFF.